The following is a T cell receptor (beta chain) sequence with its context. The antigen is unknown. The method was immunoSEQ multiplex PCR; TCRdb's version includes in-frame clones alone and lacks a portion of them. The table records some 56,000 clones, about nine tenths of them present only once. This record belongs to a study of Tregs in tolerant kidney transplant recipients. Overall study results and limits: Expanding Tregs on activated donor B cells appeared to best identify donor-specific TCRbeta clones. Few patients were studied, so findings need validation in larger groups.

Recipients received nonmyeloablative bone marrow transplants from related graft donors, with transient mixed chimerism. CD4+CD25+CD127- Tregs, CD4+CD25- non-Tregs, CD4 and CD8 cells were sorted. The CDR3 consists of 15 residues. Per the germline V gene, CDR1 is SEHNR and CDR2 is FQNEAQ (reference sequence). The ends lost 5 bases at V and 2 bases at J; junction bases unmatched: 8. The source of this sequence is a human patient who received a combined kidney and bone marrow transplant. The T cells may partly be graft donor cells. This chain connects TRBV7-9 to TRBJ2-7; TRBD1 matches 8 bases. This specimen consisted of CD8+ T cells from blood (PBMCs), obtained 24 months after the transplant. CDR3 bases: TGTGCCAGCAGCGACGGGACAGGCCGTACCTACGAGCAGTACTTC. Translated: CASSDGTGRTYEQYF.